This TCR beta chain emerged from a study of control samples from healthy donors and cancer patients. Per the germline V gene, CDR1 is SGDLS and CDR2 is YYNGEE. The CDR3 is 14 amino acids. The V and J ends lost 0 bases and 7 bases respectively, with 10 bases between them. Using immunoSEQ multiplex PCR, the repertoire was profiled, and TCRdb retains in-frame clones only, with some absent. The sample has tens of thousands of clones, roughly 90% seen once. The sequencing input was PBMCs. The receptor comes from a man aged 35-49 years with colorectal cancer. This chain uses TRBV9 with TRBJ2-2; a weak D match, TRBD1 (5 bases). CDR3 nucleotide sequence: TGTGCCAGCAGCGTAGTAGGGGTTGGCGGGGAGCTGTTTTTT. This translates into CASSVVGVGGELFF.